The table lists the clone carrying this T cell receptor beta chain with a few counts. It was with a sample-barcoded 5' primer and a J-beta primer mix that a second PCR of roughly 7 to 12 cycles was run. One entry per CDR3 protein, called by TCRdb with MiXCR from the 5' RACE reads. The table records more than 650,000 distinct CDR3 sequences, 22% of them present only once. This specimen belongs to a study of blood T cells in healthy people across ages. The material sequenced was blood. This sequence was found in an older man in good health.

This chain's CDR3 is CSARRGGGNQPQHF. DNA of the CDR3: TGCAGTGCTAGGCGGGGAGGCGGCAATCAGCCCCAGCATTTT. This chain links TRBV20-1 with TRBJ1-5; no clear D. Trimming pared 3 bases from V and 2 bases from J, leaving 11 bases between. In germline, CDR1 is DFQATT, CDR2 SNEGSKA (reference sequence). This CDR3 is built from 14 residues.